Each of the 10 T cell receptor beta chains below was sequenced from the same sample in a study of T cell responses to AZD1222 COVID-19 vaccine. Measured with immunoSEQ multiplex PCR; TCRdb has only the in-frame clones, and not every one. Of over 100,000 clones in the sample, roughly 87% were seen once. The sequenced sample was peripheral blood, obtained on day 0 of AZD1222 vaccination. The receptors derive from an adult in good health.

The V and J genes are TRBV9 and TRBJ2-2; D possibly corresponds to TRBD2 (6 bases). Germline V gene data show CDR1 as SGDLS and CDR2 as YYNGEE. Trimming shortened V by 2 bases and J by 0 bases, and 8 bases separated the two germline ends. CDR3 size: 15 residues. This chain's CDR3 is CASSVGLTNTGELFF. The CDR3 bases are TGTGCCAGCAGCGTGGGACTGACGAACACCGGGGAGCTGTTTTTT.

The V gene is TRBV28, the J gene TRBJ1-5; a weak D match, TRBD1 (6 bases). Trimming removed 4 bases from V and 7 bases from J, with 11 bases in between. Germline V gene data show CDR1 as MDHEN and CDR2 as SYDVKM. This CDR3 is built from 13 residues. The CDR3 spells CASSSGAIQPQHF. Written as DNA, the CDR3 is TGTGCCAGCAGTTCAGGGGCGATCCAGCCCCAGCATTTT. Filled out from reference TRBV28 and TRBJ1-5, the complete variable domain reads DVKVTQSSRYLVKRTGEKVFLECVQDMDHENMFWYRQDPGLGLRLIYFSYDVKMKEKGDIPEGYSVSREKKERFSLILESASTNQTSMYLCASSSGAIQPQHFGDGTRLSIL.

This clone was seen only once. V and J are TRBV18 and TRBJ2-1; TRBD2 agrees at 12 bases. The CDR3 length is 14 residues. Germline V CDR1 and CDR2: KGHSH, LQKENI. Trimming removed 4 bases from V and 12 bases from J; junction bases left unmatched: 7. CDR3 nucleotide sequence: TGTGCCAGCTCACAACTAGCGGGAGGCACGGGGCAGTTCTTC. This gives the protein CASSQLAGGTGQFF.

The rearrangement links TRBV11-2 to TRBJ1-3; D unresolved. This CDR3 is 15 amino acids long. V shed 5 bases and J shed 0 bases, with 11 bases lying between them. Germline lookup yields CDR1 SGHAT and CDR2 FQNNGV. CDR3 DNA: TGTGCCAGCAGCCGTGGACGGACCTCTGGAAACACCATATATTTT. Translating it yields CASSRGRTSGNTIYF.

The chain recombines TRBV25-1 with TRBJ2-7, with 8 bases matching TRBD2. This CDR3 is built from 14 residues. V was pared by 2 bases and J by 2 bases, with 2 bases of the junction left unmatched. Germline V CDR1 and CDR2: MGHDK, SYGVNS. The CDR3 loop is CASSEGAGAYEQYF. As DNA, the CDR3 is TGTGCCAGCAGTGAAGGAGCGGGAGCCTACGAGCAGTACTTC.

This chain links TRBV5-6 with TRBJ2-1; possible D gene TRBD2, 6 bases. Germline CDR1 reads SGHDT; CDR2 reads YYEEEE. Trimming shortened V by 4 bases and J by 0 bases, and 11 bases separated the two germline ends. The CDR3 has 15 amino acids. CDR3 DNA: TGTGCCAGCAGCCTTAGACTAGGCTCCTACAATGAGCAGTTCTTC. Protein: CASSLRLGSYNEQFF.

The chain carries TRBV19 and TRBJ2-2; 8 bases align to TRBD1. V lost 8 bases to trimming and J lost 3 bases; unmatched junction nucleotides: 5. Looked up from germline, CDR1 is LNHDA and CDR2 is SQIVND (reference sequence). The CDR3 is made up of 14 amino acids. DNA of the CDR3: TGTGCCAGTGGGGACAGGTTAGACACCGGGGAGCTGTTTTTT. Its translation is CASGDRLDTGELFF. The variable domain in full, completed from reference TRBV19 and TRBJ2-2, reads DGGITQSPKYLFRKEGQNVTLSCEQNLNHDAMYWYRQDPGQGLRLIYYSQIVNDFQKGDIAEGYSVSREKKESFPLTVTSAQKNPTAFYLCASGDRLDTGELFFGEGSRLTVL.

The chain carries TRBV18 and TRBJ2-1; D is uncertain. V shed 2 bases and J shed 5 bases, with 16 bases lying between them. There are 16 residues in the CDR3. The germline gives CDR1 KGHSH, CDR2 LQKENI. The CDR3 DNA is TGTGCCAGCTCACCATCGAGGCGTTCTTTCAACAATGAGCAGTTCTTC. Protein sequence: CASSPSRRSFNNEQFF. Based on the CDR3 plus reference TRBV18 and TRBJ2-1, the full variable domain is NAGVMQNPRHLVRRRGQEARLRCSPMKGHSHVYWYRQLPEEGLKFMVYLQKENIIDESGMPKERFSAEFPKEGPSILRIQQVVRGDSAAYFCASSPSRRSFNNEQFFGPGTRLTVL.

The chain is built from TRBV18 and TRBJ1-5; a possible D gene is TRBD1 (5 bases). Germline values: CDR1 KGHSH, CDR2 LQKENI. The CDR3 length is 17 residues. The germline V and J ends were trimmed by 6 bases and 0 bases, with 18 bases remaining between them. The CDR3 region is CASSQFGTSDSNQPQHF. The CDR3 DNA reads TGTGCCAGCTCCCAATTCGGGACGTCGGATAGCAATCAGCCCCAGCATTTT. The full variable domain, rest sourced from reference TRBV18 and TRBJ1-5, is NAGVMQNPRHLVRRRGQEARLRCSPMKGHSHVYWYRQLPEEGLKFMVYLQKENIIDESGMPKERFSAEFPKEGPSILRIQQVVRGDSAAYFCASSQFGTSDSNQPQHFGDGTRLSIL.

J is TRBJ2-5 and V is TRBV3-1 (or the pseudogene TRBV3-2); D might be TRBD1 (5 bases). With 4 bases removed from V and 0 bases from J, the gap between germline ends came to 12 bases. Per germline, CDR1 LGHDT and CDR2 YNNKEL (reference sequence). The CDR3 is 15 residues long. This chain's CDR3 is CASSPRRGNQETQYF. The CDR3 DNA follows: TGTGCCAGCAGCCCCAGAAGGGGAAACCAAGAGACCCAGTACTTC.